These 20 T cell receptor beta chains were sequenced from one sample in a study of Graves' ophthalmopathy and Graves' hyperthyroidism. Amplification of the TCR beta CDR3 regions used RNA transcripts (as template). An opening RT-PCR round employed HTBI primers and preceded a second-round multiplex PCR. From the multiplex PCR reads, TCRdb called clonotypes with MiXCR, one entry per CDR3 protein. In the table there are some 400,000 distinct CDR3 sequences, approximately 20% of which are singletons. The source material was peripheral blood. Source of these receptors: a woman aged 18-29 years with Graves' ophthalmopathy.

At least ten counts were recorded for this clonotype. J is TRBJ2-2 and V is TRBV27; 9 positions match TRBD1. Looked up from germline, CDR1 is MNHEY and CDR2 is SMNVEV (reference sequence). This CDR3 has 16 amino acids. V was pared by 3 bases and J by 6 bases, with 8 bases of the junction left unmatched. CDR3 residues: CASSLYRGQESGELFF. CDR3 nucleotide sequence: TGTGCCAGCAGTTTGTACAGGGGGCAGGAGTCCGGGGAGCTGTTTTTT.

This clonotype came up many times. V usage is TRBV4-3 and J usage is TRBJ1-6; D may be TRBD1 (5 bases). The V end lost 0 bases, the J end lost 6 bases, and 15 bases lay between the germline ends. Germline V gene sequence: CDR1 LGHNA, CDR2 YSLEER. CDR3 length: 17 residues. In DNA, the CDR3 is TGCGCCAGCAGCCAAGACAGGGAAAGGGCCGTTAATTCACCCCTCCACTTT. Its translation is CASSQDRERAVNSPLHF.

This clonotype was observed at least ten times. V is TRBV6-2 or TRBV6-3 and J is TRBJ2-2, with D uncertain. The germline V gene has CDR1 MNHEY and CDR2 SVGEGT. The CDR3 extends over 13 amino acids. V was cut by 0 bases and J by 6 bases, with 5 bases left in between. CDR3 amino acids: CASSYSQAGELFF. The CDR3 nucleotides read TGTGCCAGCAGTTACTCCCAAGCCGGGGAGCTGTTTTTT.

This clonotype was seen ten or more times. The chain combines TRBV6-5 with TRBJ1-1, with D tentatively TRBD1 (6 bases). Germline loops: CDR1 MNHEY, CDR2 SVGAGI. V lost 7 bases and J 1 base, leaving 19 bases between the germline ends. There are 16 residues in the CDR3. This CDR3 is CASILKTGTPNTEAFF. The DNA for the CDR3 is TGTGCCAGCATTTTAAAAACCGGGACACCGAACACTGAAGCTTTCTTT.

This clonotype was seen many times. The rearrangement uses TRBV7-2 and TRBJ2-5; unclear D gene. This CDR3 contains 15 residues. V was cut by 3 bases and J by 0 bases, with 11 bases left in between. Germline loops: CDR1 SGHTA, CDR2 FQGNSA. CDR3 in DNA: TGTGCCAGCAGCTTCCGACGTACGGACCAAGAGACCCAGTACTTC. This sequence encodes CASSFRRTDQETQYF.

The rearrangement uses TRBV6-1 and TRBJ1-1; no firm D call. Germline V gene sequence: CDR1 MNHNS, CDR2 SASEGT. Trimming removed 1 base from V and 0 bases from J, with 12 bases in between. CDR3 length: 16 residues. CDR3 in amino acids: CASSEGPLLLNTEAFF. CDR3 DNA sequence: TGTGCCAGCAGTGAAGGGCCTCTCCTTCTGAACACTGAAGCTTTCTTT.

This clonotype occurred many times. The chain carries TRBV6-2 or TRBV6-3 and TRBJ1-1, with 10 bases fitting TRBD1. Trimming at V came to 6 bases and at J to 4 bases, leaving 11 bases not matched to a gene. This CDR3 comprises 16 residues. CDR1 and CDR2 from the germline V gene are MNHEY and SVGEGT. The CDR3 sequence: CASSQIPGQGSTEAFF. CDR3 DNA sequence: TGTGCCAGCAGCCAGATCCCGGGACAGGGGAGCACTGAAGCTTTCTTT.

The chain joins TRBV24-1 to TRBJ1-1; no reliable D call. Germline V gene lookup returns CDR1 KGHDR and CDR2 SFDVKD. V lost 7 bases to trimming and J lost 2 bases, with 16 bases between them. This CDR3 region has 15 residues. The CDR3 here is CATRGSGPGNTEAFF. As DNA, the CDR3 is TGTGCCACCAGGGGGTCCGGGCCGGGTAACACTGAAGCTTTCTTT.

This clonotype has a count of ten or more. This chain links TRBV10-3 with TRBJ1-5, with D possibly TRBD1 on 5 matching bases. The CDR3 contains 14 residues. The germline CDR1 and CDR2 sequences are ENHRY and SYGVKD. Deletions cut 6 bases from V and 4 bases from J, with 13 bases between. CDR3 DNA sequence: TGTGCCATCAGGGGCGGGGGGGTTAATCAGCCCCAGCATTTT. Its protein product is CAIRGGGVNQPQHF.

This clonotype has a count of ten or more. The rearrangement uses TRBV11-1 and TRBJ1-3; perhaps TRBD1 as D (5 bases). The CDR3 is 16 amino acids. CDR1 SGHAT and CDR2 FQDESV come from the germline V gene (reference sequence). Trimming left V 5 bases short and J 2 bases short, with 16 bases between. This CDR3 is CASSPQPGTPGNTIYF. DNA of the CDR3: TGTGCCAGCAGCCCTCAACCCGGGACTCCTGGAAACACCATATATTTT.

This clonotype was seen at least ten times. The chain couples TRBV11-2 to TRBJ1-5, with D tentatively TRBD1 (5 bases). The CDR3 has 18 residues. The V end lost 5 bases, the J end lost 0 bases, and 20 bases lay between the germline ends. The V gene's germline CDR1 is SGHAT and CDR2 FQNNGV. For the CDR3, the DNA is TGTGCCAGCAGCCCCCGTTCGGGGGATTGGAGTAGCAATCAGCCCCAGCATTTT. It specifies CASSPRSGDWSSNQPQHF.

This clonotype was recorded many times. This sequence joins TRBV30 and TRBJ2-4; tentatively, D is TRBD2 (5 bases). Trimming left V 2 bases short and J 2 bases short, with 13 bases between. The CDR3 length is 15 residues. Germline V lookup: CDR1 GTSNPN, CDR2 SVGIG (reference sequence). In DNA, the CDR3 is TGTGCCTGGAGTCTCCACACGGGATCCAAAAACATTCAGTACTTC. This gives the protein CAWSLHTGSKNIQYF.

The chain employs TRBV6-1 and TRBJ2-5; D may correspond to TRBD1 or TRBD2 (5 bases each). V was clipped by 7 bases and J by 2 bases, with 11 bases between them. This CDR3 is built from 13 residues. Germline values: CDR1 MNHNS, CDR2 SASEGT. CDR3 region: CASMGDQQETQYF. The CDR3 DNA reads as TGTGCCAGCATGGGGGACCAACAAGAGACCCAGTACTTC.

This clonotype has ten or more counts. The chain couples TRBV20-1 to TRBJ2-7, with D uncertain. V was clipped by 5 bases and J by 1 base, with 15 bases between them. The CDR3 sequence is 14 residues long. From germline, CDR1 is DFQATT and CDR2 SNEGSKA (reference sequence). The CDR3 DNA reads as TGCAGTGCTCCGACCTCCGCTGAGTCCTACGAGCAGTACTTC. Translating it yields CSAPTSAESYEQYF.

The gene calls are TRBV15 and TRBJ1-5; 9 bases line up with TRBD1. The ends lost 4 bases at V and 0 bases at J; junction bases unmatched: 10. The V gene's germline CDR1 is LNHNV and CDR2 YYDKDF (reference sequence). The CDR3 is 18 residues long. The CDR3 coding sequence is TGTGCCACCAGCAAGGGCCGGGGGACAGGGAATAGCAATCAGCCCCAGCATTTT. The encoded protein is CATSKGRGTGNSNQPQHF. Complete variable domain (other parts from reference TRBV15 and TRBJ1-5): DAMVIQNPRYQVTQFGKPVTLSCSQTLNHNVMYWYQQKSSQAPKLLFHYYDKDFNNEADTPDNFQSRRPNTSFCFLDIRSPGLGDTAMYLCATSKGRGTGNSNQPQHFGDGTRLSIL.

This clonotype appeared many times. The V and J genes are TRBV27 and TRBJ2-5; 10 bases fit TRBD2. Trimming at V came to 6 bases and at J to 0 bases, leaving 7 bases not matched to a gene. The CDR3 is 16 residues long. Germline CDR1 and CDR2: MNHEY and SMNVEV (reference sequence). The CDR3 reads CASRGVSGGHQETQYF. For the CDR3, the DNA is TGTGCCAGCAGGGGGGTTAGCGGGGGGCACCAAGAGACCCAGTACTTC.

This clonotype appeared many times. The J gene is TRBJ2-5, the V gene TRBV20-1, with D maybe TRBD1 (5 bases). From germline, CDR1 is DFQATT and CDR2 SNEGSKA (reference sequence). The CDR3 is 10 residues long. The chain's CDR3 is CRDIKETQYF. CDR3 coding DNA: TGCAGGGACATAAAAGAGACCCAGTACTTC.

This clonotype appeared once. This chain uses TRBV20-1 with TRBJ2-7, with 7 bases identical to TRBD1. The germline CDR1 and CDR2 sequences are DFQATT and SNEGSKA (reference sequence). The V gene end was trimmed by 2 bases and the J gene end by 3 bases; junction bases not matched to a gene: 4. This CDR3 has 13 amino acids. In DNA, the CDR3 is TGCAGTGCTAGAAGGCCAGGGGGCTACGAGCAGTACTTC. Its translation is CSARRPGGYEQYF.

This clonotype was detected many times. The J gene is TRBJ1-2, the V gene TRBV28; the D is unclear. The germline CDR1 and CDR2 sequences are MDHEN and SYDVKM. The CDR3 covers 14 residues. V was clipped by 3 bases and J by 4 bases, with 12 bases between them. CDR3 DNA sequence: TGTGCCAGCAGTTTCTCAGGAACGCTCTATGGCTACACCTTC. It yields the protein CASSFSGTLYGYTF.

The rearrangement links TRBV13 to TRBJ2-7; no firm D call. This CDR3 spans 14 amino acids. The ends were cut back, 5 bases at V and 5 bases at J, with 16 bases in the middle. Germline CDR1 is PRHDT and CDR2 is FYEKMQ (reference sequence). CDR3 sequence (DNA): TGTGCCAGCAGCCTGGAATGGGCGACTGACGAGCAGTACTTC. Translating gives CASSLEWATDEQYF.